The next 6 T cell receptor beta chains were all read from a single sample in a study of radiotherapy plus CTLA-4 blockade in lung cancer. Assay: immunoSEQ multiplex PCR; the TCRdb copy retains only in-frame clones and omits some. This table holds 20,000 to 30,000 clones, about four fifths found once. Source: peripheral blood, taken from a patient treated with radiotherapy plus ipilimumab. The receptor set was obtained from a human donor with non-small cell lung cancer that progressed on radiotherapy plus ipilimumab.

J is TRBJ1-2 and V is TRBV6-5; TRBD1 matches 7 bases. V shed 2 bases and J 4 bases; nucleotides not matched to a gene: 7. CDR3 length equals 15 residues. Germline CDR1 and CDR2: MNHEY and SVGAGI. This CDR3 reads CASSYQGGTSYGYTF. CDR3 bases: TGTGCCAGCAGTTACCAGGGGGGGACTAGCTATGGCTACACCTTC.

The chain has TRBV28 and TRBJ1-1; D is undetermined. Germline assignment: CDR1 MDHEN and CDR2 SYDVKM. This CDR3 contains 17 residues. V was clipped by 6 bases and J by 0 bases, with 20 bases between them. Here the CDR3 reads CASSPFDRKGLNTEAFF. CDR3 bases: TGTGCCAGCAGCCCGTTTGACCGGAAAGGGCTGAACACTGAAGCTTTCTTT.

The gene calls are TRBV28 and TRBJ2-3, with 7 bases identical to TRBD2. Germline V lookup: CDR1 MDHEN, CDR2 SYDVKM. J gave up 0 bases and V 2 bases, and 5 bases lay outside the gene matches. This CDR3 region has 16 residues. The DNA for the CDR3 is TGTGCCAGCAGTTTAAGTGCTAGCGGAAGCACAGATACGCAGTATTTT. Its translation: CASSLSASGSTDTQYF.

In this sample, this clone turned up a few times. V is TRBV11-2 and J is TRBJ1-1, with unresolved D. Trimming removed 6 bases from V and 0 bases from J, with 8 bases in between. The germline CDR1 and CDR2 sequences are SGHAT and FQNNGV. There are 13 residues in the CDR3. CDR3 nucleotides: TGTGCCAGCAGGAGTGTTATGAACACTGAAGCTTTCTTT. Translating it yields CASRSVMNTEAFF.

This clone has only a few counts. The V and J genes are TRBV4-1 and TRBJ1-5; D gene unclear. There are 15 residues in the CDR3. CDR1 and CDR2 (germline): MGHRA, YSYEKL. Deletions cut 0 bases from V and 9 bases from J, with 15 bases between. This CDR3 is CASSQEGSGTGPQHF. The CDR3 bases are TGCGCCAGCAGCCAAGAGGGTAGCGGCACCGGGCCCCAGCATTTT.

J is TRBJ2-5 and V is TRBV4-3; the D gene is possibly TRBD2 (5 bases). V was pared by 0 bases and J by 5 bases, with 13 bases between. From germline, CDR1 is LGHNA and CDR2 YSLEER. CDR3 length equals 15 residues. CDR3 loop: CASSQEEGHGETQYF. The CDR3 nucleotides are TGCGCCAGCAGCCAAGAAGAGGGCCACGGGGAGACCCAGTACTTC.